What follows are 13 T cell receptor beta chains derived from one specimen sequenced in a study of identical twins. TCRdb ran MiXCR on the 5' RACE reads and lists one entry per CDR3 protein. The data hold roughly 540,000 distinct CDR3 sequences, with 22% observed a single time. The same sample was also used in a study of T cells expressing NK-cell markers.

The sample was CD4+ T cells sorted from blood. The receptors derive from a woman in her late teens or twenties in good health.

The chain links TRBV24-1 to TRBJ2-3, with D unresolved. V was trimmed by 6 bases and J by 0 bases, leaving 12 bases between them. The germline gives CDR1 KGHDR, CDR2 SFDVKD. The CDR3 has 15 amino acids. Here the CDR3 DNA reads TGTGCCACCAGTCCGTCCAGCAGTAGCACAGATACGCAGTATTTT. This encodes CATSPSSSSTDTQYF.

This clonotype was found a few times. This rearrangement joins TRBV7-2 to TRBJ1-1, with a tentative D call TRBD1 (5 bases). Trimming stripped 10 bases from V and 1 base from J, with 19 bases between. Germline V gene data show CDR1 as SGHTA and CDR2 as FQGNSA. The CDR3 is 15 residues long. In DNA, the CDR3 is TGTGCCATCACTAGGGGTGGCAACAGGAACACTGAAGCTTTCTTT. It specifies CAITRGGNRNTEAFF. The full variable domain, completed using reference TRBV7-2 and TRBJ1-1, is GAGVSQSPSNKVTEKGKDVELRCDPISGHTALYWYRQSLGQGLEFLIYFQGNSAPDKSGLPSDRFSAERTGGSVSTLTIQRTQQEDSAVYLCAITRGGNRNTEAFFGQGTRLTVV.

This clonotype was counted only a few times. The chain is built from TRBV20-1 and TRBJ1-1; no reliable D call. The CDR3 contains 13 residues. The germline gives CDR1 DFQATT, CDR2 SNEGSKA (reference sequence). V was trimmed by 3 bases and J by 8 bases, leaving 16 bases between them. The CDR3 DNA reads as TGCAGTGCTAGGGGCGGACCAGACTTCGAAGCTTTCTTT. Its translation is CSARGGPDFEAFF.

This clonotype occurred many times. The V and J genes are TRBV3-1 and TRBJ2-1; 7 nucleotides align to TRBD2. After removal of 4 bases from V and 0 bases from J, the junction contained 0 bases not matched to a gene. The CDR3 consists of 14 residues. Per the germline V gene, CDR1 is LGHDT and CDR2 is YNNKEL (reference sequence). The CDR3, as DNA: TGTGCCAGCAGCCGCGGGGGCTCCTACAATGAGCAGTTCTTC. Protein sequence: CASSRGGSYNEQFF.

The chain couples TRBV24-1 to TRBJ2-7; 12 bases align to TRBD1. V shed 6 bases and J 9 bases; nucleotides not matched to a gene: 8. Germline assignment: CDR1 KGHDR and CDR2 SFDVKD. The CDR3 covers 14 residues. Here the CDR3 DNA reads TGTGCCACCAGTAATCCGGGACAGGGGGCCGGGCAGTACTTC. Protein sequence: CATSNPGQGAGQYF.

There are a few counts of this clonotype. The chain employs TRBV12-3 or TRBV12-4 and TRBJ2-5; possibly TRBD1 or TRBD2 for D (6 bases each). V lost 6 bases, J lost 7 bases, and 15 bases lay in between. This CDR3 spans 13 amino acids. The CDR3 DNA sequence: TGTGCCAGCAGAAACAGGGAGGAAGGGACCCAGTACTTC. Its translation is CASRNREEGTQYF.

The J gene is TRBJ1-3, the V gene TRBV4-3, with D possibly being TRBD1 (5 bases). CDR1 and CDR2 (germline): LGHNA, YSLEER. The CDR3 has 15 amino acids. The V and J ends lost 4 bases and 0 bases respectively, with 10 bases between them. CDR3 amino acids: CASSRRGASGNTIYF. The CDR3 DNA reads TGCGCCAGCAGCCGCCGAGGGGCCTCTGGAAACACCATATATTTT.

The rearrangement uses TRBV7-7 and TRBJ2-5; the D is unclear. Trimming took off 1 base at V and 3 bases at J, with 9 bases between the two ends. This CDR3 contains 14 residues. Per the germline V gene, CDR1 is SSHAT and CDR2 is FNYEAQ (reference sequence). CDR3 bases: TGTGCCAGCAGCTTAGGAGGTGCAAAAGAGACCCAGTACTTC. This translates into CASSLGGAKETQYF.

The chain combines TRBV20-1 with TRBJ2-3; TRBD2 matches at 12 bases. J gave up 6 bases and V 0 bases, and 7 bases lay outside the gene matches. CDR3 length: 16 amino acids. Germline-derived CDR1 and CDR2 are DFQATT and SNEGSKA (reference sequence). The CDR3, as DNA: TGCAGTGCTAGAGATCTAGCGGGAGGGCCGCGGGATACGCAGTATTTT. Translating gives CSARDLAGGPRDTQYF.

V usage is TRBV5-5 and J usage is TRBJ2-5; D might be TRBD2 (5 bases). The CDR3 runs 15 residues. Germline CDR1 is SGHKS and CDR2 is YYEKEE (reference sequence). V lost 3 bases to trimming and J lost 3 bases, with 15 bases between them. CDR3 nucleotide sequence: TGTGCCAGCAGCTGGCCGAGGGCAAGGGAAGAGACCCAGTACTTC. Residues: CASSWPRAREETQYF.

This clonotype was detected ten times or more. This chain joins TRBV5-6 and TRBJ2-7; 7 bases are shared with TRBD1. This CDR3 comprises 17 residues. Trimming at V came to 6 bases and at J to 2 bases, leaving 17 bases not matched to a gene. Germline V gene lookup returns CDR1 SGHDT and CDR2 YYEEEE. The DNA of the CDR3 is TGTGCCAGCACCGCCCTTTCTCGACAGGGTGGAACCTACGAGCAGTACTTC. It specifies CASTALSRQGGTYEQYF.

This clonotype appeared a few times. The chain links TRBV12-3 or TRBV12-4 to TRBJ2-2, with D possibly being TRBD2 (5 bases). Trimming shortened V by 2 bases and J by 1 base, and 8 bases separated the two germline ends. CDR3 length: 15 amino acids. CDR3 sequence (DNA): TGTGCCAGCAGTTTAACTAGTAGGAACACCGGGGAGCTGTTTTTT. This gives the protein CASSLTSRNTGELFF.

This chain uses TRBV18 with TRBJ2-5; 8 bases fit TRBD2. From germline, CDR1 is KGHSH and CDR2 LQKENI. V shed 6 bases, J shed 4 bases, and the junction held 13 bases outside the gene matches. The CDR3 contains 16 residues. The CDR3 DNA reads TGTGCCAGCTCCCCTCCCGGGACTAGGGACGGAGAGACCCAGTACTTC. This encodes CASSPPGTRDGETQYF.